Ten or more counts support the clone carrying this TCR beta chain. The sample comes from a study of OX40 agonist ivuxolimab in advanced cancers. Profiled with immunoSEQ multiplex PCR; TCRdb holds only in-frame clones, not every one. The sample records some 62,000 clones, 60% to 85% being singletons. The junction had 8 bases not matched to a gene; V was cut back by 4 bases and J by 5 bases. Germline V CDR1 and CDR2: MGHRA, YSYEKL. The CDR3 runs 16 residues. This specimen consisted of CD4+ or CD8+ T cells sorted from blood, obtained in a trial of the OX40 agonist ivuxolimab. The receptor's source is an adult with an advanced solid tumor such as melanoma, head and neck, liver or kidney cancer. V usage is TRBV4-1 and J usage is TRBJ2-2; the match to TRBD1 covers 9 bases. This CDR3 reads CASSPGLTGGTGELFF. The CDR3, as DNA: TGCGCCAGCAGCCCCGGGTTGACAGGGGGTACCGGGGAGCTGTTTTTT.